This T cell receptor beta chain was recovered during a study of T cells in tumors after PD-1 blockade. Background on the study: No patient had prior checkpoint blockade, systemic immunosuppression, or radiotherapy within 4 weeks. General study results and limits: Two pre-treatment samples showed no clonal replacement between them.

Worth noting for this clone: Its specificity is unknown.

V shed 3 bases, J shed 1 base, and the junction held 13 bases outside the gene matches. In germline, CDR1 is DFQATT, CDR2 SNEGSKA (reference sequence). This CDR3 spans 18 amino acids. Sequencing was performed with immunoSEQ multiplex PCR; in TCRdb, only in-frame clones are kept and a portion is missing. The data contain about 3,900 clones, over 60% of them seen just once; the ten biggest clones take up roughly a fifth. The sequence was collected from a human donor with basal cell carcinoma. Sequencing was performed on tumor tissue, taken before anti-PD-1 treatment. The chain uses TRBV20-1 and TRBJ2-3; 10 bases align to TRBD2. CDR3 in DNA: TGCAGTGCTAGTACCTTCCTAGCGGGAGAGGCGGGCACAGATACGCAGTATTTT. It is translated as CSASTFLAGEAGTDTQYF.